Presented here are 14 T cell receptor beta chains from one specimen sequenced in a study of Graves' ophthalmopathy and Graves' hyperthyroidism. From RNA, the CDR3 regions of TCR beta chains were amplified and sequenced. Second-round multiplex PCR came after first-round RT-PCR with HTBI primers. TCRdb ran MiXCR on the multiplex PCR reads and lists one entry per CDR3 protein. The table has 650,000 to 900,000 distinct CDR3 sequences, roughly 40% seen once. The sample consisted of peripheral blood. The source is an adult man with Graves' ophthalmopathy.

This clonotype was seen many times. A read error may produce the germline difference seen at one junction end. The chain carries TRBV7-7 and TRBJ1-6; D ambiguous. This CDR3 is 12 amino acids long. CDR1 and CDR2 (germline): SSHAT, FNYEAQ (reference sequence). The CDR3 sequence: CASSLPRSPLHF. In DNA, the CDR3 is TGTGCTAGCAGCCTTCCTCGTTCACCCCTCCACTTT.

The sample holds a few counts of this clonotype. The CDR3 sequence: CASSWGQSQGYGYTF. The CDR3 region has the DNA TGTGCCAGCAGCTGGGGACAGTCCCAAGGCTATGGCTACACCTTC. The chain uses TRBV5-6 and TRBJ1-2; TRBD1 agrees at 7 bases. The CDR3 runs 15 residues. Trimming at V came to 3 bases and at J to 4 bases, leaving 9 bases not matched to a gene. CDR1 and CDR2 (germline): SGHDT, YYEEEE.

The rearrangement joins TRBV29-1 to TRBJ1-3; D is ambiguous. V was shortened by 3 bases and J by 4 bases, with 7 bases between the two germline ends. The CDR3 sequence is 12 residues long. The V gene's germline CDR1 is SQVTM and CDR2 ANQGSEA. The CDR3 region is CSVDEQGNTIYF. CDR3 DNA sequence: TGCAGCGTTGATGAGCAGGGAAACACCATATATTTT.

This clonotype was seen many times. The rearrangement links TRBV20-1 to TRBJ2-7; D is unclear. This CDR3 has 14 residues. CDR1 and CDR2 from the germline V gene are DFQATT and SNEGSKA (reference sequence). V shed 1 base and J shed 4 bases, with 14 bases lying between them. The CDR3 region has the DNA TGCAGTGCTAGAGGTGTGGGGTTCATGTACGAGCAGTACTTC. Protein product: CSARGVGFMYEQYF.

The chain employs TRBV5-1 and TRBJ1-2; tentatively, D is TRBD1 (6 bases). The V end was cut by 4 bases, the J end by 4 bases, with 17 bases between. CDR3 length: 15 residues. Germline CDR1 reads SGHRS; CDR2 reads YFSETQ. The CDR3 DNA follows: TGCGCCAGCAGCCCGGTAGGGGGGTCTAGCTATGGCTACACCTTC. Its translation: CASSPVGGSSYGYTF.

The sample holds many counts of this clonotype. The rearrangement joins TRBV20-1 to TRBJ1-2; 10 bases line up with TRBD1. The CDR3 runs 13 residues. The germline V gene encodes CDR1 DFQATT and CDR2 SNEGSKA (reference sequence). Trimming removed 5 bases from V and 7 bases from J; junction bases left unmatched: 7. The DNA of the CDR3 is TGCAGTGCTGCCGGGACAGGGGCTTCTGGCTACACCTTC. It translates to CSAAGTGASGYTF.

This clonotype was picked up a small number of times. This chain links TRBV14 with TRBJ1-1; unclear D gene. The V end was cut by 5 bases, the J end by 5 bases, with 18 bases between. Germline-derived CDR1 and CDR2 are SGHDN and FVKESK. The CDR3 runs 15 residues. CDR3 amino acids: CASSFRRTRGTEAFF. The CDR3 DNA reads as TGTGCCAGCAGCTTTCGACGAACCCGAGGGACTGAAGCTTTCTTT.

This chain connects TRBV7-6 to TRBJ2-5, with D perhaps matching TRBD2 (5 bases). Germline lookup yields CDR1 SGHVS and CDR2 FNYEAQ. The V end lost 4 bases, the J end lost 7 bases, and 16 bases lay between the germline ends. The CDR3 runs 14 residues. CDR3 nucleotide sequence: TGTGCCAGCAGCTCCGGCCTAGCAGAGGGGACCCAGTACTTC. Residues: CASSSGLAEGTQYF. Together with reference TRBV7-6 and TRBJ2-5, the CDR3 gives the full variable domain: GAGVSQSPRYKVTKRGQDVALRCDPISGHVSLYWYRQALGQGPEFLTYFNYEAQQDKSGLPNDRFSAERPEGSISTLTIQRTEQRDSAMYRCASSSGLAEGTQYFGPGTRLLVL.

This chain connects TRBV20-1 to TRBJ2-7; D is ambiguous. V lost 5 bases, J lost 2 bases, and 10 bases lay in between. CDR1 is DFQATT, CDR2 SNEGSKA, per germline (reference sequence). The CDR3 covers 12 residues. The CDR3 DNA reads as TGCAGTGCTGCAGGCCATACCTACGAGCAGTACTTC. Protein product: CSAAGHTYEQYF.

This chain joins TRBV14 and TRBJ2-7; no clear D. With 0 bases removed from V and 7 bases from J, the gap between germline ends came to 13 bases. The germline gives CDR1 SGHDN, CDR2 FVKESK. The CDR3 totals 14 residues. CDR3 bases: TGTGCCAGCAGCCAAGAGGGTGGCGGCCTTGAGCAGTACTTC. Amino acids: CASSQEGGGLEQYF.

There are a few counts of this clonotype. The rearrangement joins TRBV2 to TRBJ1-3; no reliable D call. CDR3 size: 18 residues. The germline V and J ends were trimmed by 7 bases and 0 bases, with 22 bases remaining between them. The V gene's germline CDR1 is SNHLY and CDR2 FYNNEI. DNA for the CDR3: TGTGCCAGCAATACAGTTGATTTCACATCAAACTCTGGAAACACCATATATTTT. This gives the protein CASNTVDFTSNSGNTIYF.

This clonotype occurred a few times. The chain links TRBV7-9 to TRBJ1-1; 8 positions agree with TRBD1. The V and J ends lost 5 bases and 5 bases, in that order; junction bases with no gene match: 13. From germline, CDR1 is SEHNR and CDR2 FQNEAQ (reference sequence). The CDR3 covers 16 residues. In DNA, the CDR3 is TGTGCCAGCAGCCGACGGCAGACAGGGGTGACAACTGAAGCTTTCTTT. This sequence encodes CASSRRQTGVTTEAFF. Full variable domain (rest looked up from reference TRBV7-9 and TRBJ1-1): DTGVSQNPRHKITKRGQNVTFRCDPISEHNRLYWYRQTLGQGPEFLTYFQNEAQLEKSRLLSDRFSAERPKGSFSTLEIQRTEQGDSAMYLCASSRRQTGVTTEAFFGQGTRLTVV.

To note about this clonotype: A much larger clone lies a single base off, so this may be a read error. DNA for the CDR3: TGTGCCAGCAGAGATGGGGGTAATTCACCCCTCCACTTT. Its protein product is CASRDGGNSPLHF. V and J are TRBV2 and TRBJ1-6, with D maybe TRBD1 (5 bases). The CDR3 has 13 amino acids. Germline CDR1 reads SNHLY; CDR2 reads FYNNEI. The V end was cut by 6 bases, the J end by 6 bases, with 9 bases between.

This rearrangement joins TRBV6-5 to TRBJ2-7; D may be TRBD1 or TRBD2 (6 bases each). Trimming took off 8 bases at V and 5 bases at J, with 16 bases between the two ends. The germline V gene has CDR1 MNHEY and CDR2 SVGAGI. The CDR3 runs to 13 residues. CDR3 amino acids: CASGRGVSNEQYF. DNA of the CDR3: TGTGCCAGCGGAAGGGGGGTATCCAACGAGCAGTACTTC.